This paragraph reports one T cell receptor beta chain. In the study's own analysis: It was from reference gene primer amplification that nucleated cell counts were estimated. Data came from immunoSEQ multiplex PCR; TCRdb stores just in-frame clones and leaves some out. The V and J calls and clone size come from that table; D and trimming were worked out from the DNA. The profile shows 230,000 or so clones, 89% of them singletons. The sample originates from a study of blood T cell repertoires in COVID-19. Overall study: The samples span acute and convalescent COVID-19 from the United States, Italy and Spain. In each case, the material was cDNA or gDNA derived from T cells, B-cell-depleted T cells, or PBMCs.

CDR1 and CDR2 (germline): SGHNT, YYREEE (reference sequence). V was clipped by 0 bases and J by 4 bases, with 5 bases between them. This CDR3 has 12 residues. This chain connects TRBV5-4 to TRBJ2-7; D is unclear. The sequence came from a woman aged 35 to 49 who had recovered from COVID-19. The source material was peripheral blood. DNA of the CDR3: TGTGCCAGCAGCTTGGGAGTATACGAGCAGTACTTC. Translated: CASSLGVYEQYF.